Shown below are 17 T cell receptor beta chains from a single sample sequenced in a study of cytomegalovirus exposure and HLA in healthy donors listed by TCRdb under 2017. The library was prepared using the immunoSEQ multiplex PCR assay. For the multiplex PCR, a mixture combining 60 forward primers for TCR Vbeta segments and 13 reverse primers for TCR Jbeta segments was used. Drawn from immuneACCESS, this table holds only the in-frame rearrangements with V and J called that TCRdb kept. Clones are partly lost; checked studies trace under half to an unresolved V gene and leave the rest unexplained. In this sample the table shows 200,000 to 250,000 clones, roughly 70% of which occur a single time. 1.8% of the sample rests with the top ten. The sequencing sample was made of PBMCs. The receptor source for this set is a woman under 40 in good health and CMV-seronegative.

The chain links TRBV19 to TRBJ2-7, with 7 bases matching TRBD2. The junction had 19 bases not matched to a gene; V was cut back by 8 bases and J by 6 bases. The CDR3 spans 16 residues. The germline V gene has CDR1 LNHDA and CDR2 SQIVND (reference sequence). The CDR3 loop is CASCGWRGTSNCEQYF. CDR3 in DNA: TGTGCCAGTTGCGGTTGGCGGGGGACCTCAAACTGCGAGCAGTACTTC. The full variable domain, in which reference TRBV19 and TRBJ2-7 provide the parts outside the CDR3, is DGGITQSPKYLFRKEGQNVTLSCEQNLNHDAMYWYRQDPGQGLRLIYYSQIVNDFQKGDIAEGYSVSREKKESFPLTVTSAQKNPTAFYLCASCGWRGTSNCEQYFGPGTRLTVT.

This clone was recorded once. The chain is built from TRBV19 and TRBJ2-3; TRBD1 matches at 7 bases. Germline V lookup: CDR1 LNHDA, CDR2 SQIVND (reference sequence). The CDR3 covers 15 residues. V shed 5 bases, J shed 2 bases, and the junction held 7 bases outside the gene matches. The CDR3 sequence: CASSDIRGYTDTQYF. DNA for the CDR3: TGTGCCAGTAGTGATATCAGGGGGTACACAGATACGCAGTATTTT.

The genes are TRBV5-1 and TRBJ2-1; 8 bases align to TRBD2. Trimming removed 7 bases from V and 0 bases from J; junction bases left unmatched: 3. Germline assignment: CDR1 SGHRS and CDR2 YFSETQ. The CDR3 covers 14 residues. In DNA, the CDR3 is TGCGCCAGCCGAGGGACTAGCTCCTACAATGAGCAGTTCTTC. This gives the protein CASRGTSSYNEQFF.

V is TRBV11-2 and J is TRBJ2-2, with TRBD2 matching 9 bases. J gave up 0 bases and V 4 bases, and 6 bases lay outside the gene matches. Germline CDR1 is SGHAT and CDR2 is FQNNGV. The CDR3 consists of 17 residues. The CDR3 region is CASSWALAGTNTGELFF. The CDR3, as DNA: TGTGCCAGCAGCTGGGCCCTAGCGGGAACGAACACCGGGGAGCTGTTTTTT.

This rearrangement joins TRBV10-3 to TRBJ2-1; 9 nucleotides agree with TRBD2. The V segment lost 9 bases and the J segment 4 bases; nucleotides outside the gene matches: 13. CDR3 length: 16 residues. From germline, CDR1 is ENHRY and CDR2 SYGVKD. CDR3 region: CAISSSGAINYNEQFF. The CDR3 nucleotides read TGTGCCATTTCATCTAGCGGGGCTATCAATTACAATGAGCAGTTCTTC.

This chain connects TRBV7-3 to TRBJ2-1; 7 nucleotides match TRBD1. Germline V gene lookup returns CDR1 SGHTA and CDR2 FQGTGA. Trimming cost V 3 bases and J 5 bases; bases outside gene matches: 1. This CDR3 has 13 residues. This CDR3 reads CASSFDRDNEQFF. CDR3 DNA: TGTGCCAGCAGCTTTGACAGGGACAATGAGCAGTTCTTC.

This sequence joins TRBV6-5 and TRBJ1-1; 9 nucleotides match TRBD1. V shed 0 bases and J 12 bases; nucleotides not matched to a gene: 8. CDR3 length: 14 amino acids. Germline assignment: CDR1 MNHEY and CDR2 SVGAGI. CDR3 sequence: CASSYSPTGGTTFF. The CDR3 DNA sequence: TGTGCCAGCAGTTACTCCCCTACAGGGGGCACAACTTTCTTT.

The genes are TRBV4-1 and TRBJ2-7, with TRBD1 matching 8 bases. V was pared by 2 bases and J by 3 bases, with 18 bases of the junction left unmatched. The V gene's germline CDR1 is MGHRA and CDR2 YSYEKL. The CDR3 is 19 residues long. Here the CDR3 reads CASSQKSSGGYREFYEQYF. For the CDR3, the DNA is TGCGCCAGCAGCCAAAAGAGTTCAGGGGGCTATCGGGAGTTCTACGAGCAGTACTTC.

CDR3 coding DNA: TGCGCCAGCAGCCACGGGGTGCGTGAGACCCAGTACTTC. Translation gives CASSHGVRETQYF. This sequence joins TRBV4-1 and TRBJ2-5; D perhaps matches TRBD2 (5 bases). Germline V gives CDR1 MGHRA, CDR2 YSYEKL. The CDR3 consists of 13 residues. With 3 bases removed from V and 5 bases from J, the gap between germline ends came to 10 bases.

This clone showed up just a few times. V is TRBV2 and J is TRBJ1-2; TRBD1 matches 8 bases. This CDR3 is built from 16 residues. Germline V CDR1 and CDR2: SNHLY, FYNNEI. V dropped 6 bases and J dropped 4; count of bases not matched to a gene: 13. The CDR3 loop is CASSPTSGQVGYGYTF. The CDR3 nucleotides are TGTGCCAGCAGCCCTACGTCGGGACAGGTGGGCTATGGCTACACCTTC.

This clone has just a few counts. The V call is TRBV6-1, the J call TRBJ2-5; no reliable D call. This CDR3 has 15 amino acids. Trimming shortened V by 1 base and J by 5 bases, and 14 bases separated the two germline ends. From germline, CDR1 is MNHNS and CDR2 SASEGT. In nucleotides, the CDR3 is TGTGCCAGCAGTGAAGACGGGTCACCTTGGGAGACCCAGTACTTC. Its protein is CASSEDGSPWETQYF.

The rearrangement joins TRBV5-4 to TRBJ2-7; D possibly corresponds to TRBD2 (6 bases). There are 13 residues in the CDR3. Germline values: CDR1 SGHNT, CDR2 YYREEE (reference sequence). The germline V and J ends were trimmed by 0 bases and 5 bases, with 9 bases remaining between them. The CDR3 region is CASSLAGGDEQYF. CDR3 bases: TGTGCCAGCAGCTTGGCCGGAGGGGACGAGCAGTACTTC.

The rearrangement uses TRBV21-1 and TRBJ2-1; no check of the table's D call, TRBD2, against the DNA was made. TRBV21-1 represents a pseudogene. This CDR3 contains 13 residues. The CDR3 loop is CASNIRGSDEQFF. CDR3 sequence (DNA): TGTGCCAGCAATATTCGGGGTTCGGATGAGCAGTTCTTC.

CDR3 in amino acids: CASSISGRPYEQYF. The CDR3, as DNA: TGTGCCAGCAGCATAAGCGGGAGGCCCTACGAGCAGTACTTC. The chain carries TRBV11-2 and TRBJ2-7; 9 positions match TRBD2. This CDR3 spans 14 amino acids. The germline V gene has CDR1 SGHAT and CDR2 FQNNGV. The junction had 4 bases not matched to a gene; V was cut back by 5 bases and J by 2 bases.

The rearrangement uses TRBV14 and TRBJ2-5, with D possibly matching TRBD2 (5 bases). The V and J ends lost 3 bases and 14 bases respectively, with 13 bases between them. This CDR3 contains 11 residues. The germline CDR1 and CDR2 sequences are SGHDN and FVKESK. CDR3 residues: CASSHFGLKYF. DNA for the CDR3: TGTGCCAGCAGCCATTTCGGACTCAAATACTTC.

J is TRBJ1-2 and V is TRBV30, with D possibly being TRBD1 (6 bases). V was trimmed by 5 bases and J by 2 bases, leaving 12 bases between them. This CDR3 is built from 13 residues. From germline, CDR1 is GTSNPN and CDR2 SVGIG (reference sequence). The CDR3 DNA is TGTGCCTGGGGAACCACAGGGAACTATGGCTACACCTTC. This gives the protein CAWGTTGNYGYTF.

The V call is TRBV6-6, the J call TRBJ2-7; D is possibly TRBD2 (6 bases). Germline values: CDR1 MNHNY, CDR2 SVGAGI (reference sequence). The CDR3 contains 15 residues. V lost 7 bases, J lost 2 bases, and 18 bases lay in between. The CDR3 bases are TGTGCCAGCACCTACGGCGGGACGGATACCTACGAGCAGTACTTC. Encoded protein: CASTYGGTDTYEQYF.